The T cell receptor (beta chain) described here comes from a study of cytomegalovirus exposure and HLA in healthy donors. Study results and limitations: As confirmed in vitro, a few CMV-associated chains were specific for CMV antigens. Per published reports, the classifier diagnosed cytomegalovirus status with high specificity and sensitivity.

Only in-frame clones appear in the TCRdb table, and some are missing; sequencing was by immunoSEQ multiplex PCR. Of 95,000 to 150,000 clones listed, 80% to 90% are singletons. Details on this clone: Its antigen is not identified.

V lost 4 bases to trimming and J lost 4 bases, with 15 bases between them. The CDR3 loop spans 15 amino acids. Germline CDR1 SGHDT, CDR2 YYEEEE. The chain is built from TRBV5-6 and TRBJ1-3, with D perhaps TRBD1 (5 bases). The sample consisted of PBMCs. The clonotype was recovered from a woman between 18 and 30 years old in good health and CMV-seronegative. The CDR3 spells CASSRLQGQGNTIYF. The CDR3 region has the DNA TGTGCCAGCAGCCGACTGCAGGGCCAAGGAAACACCATATATTTT.